One sample yielded the 30 T cell receptor beta chains listed below, sequenced in a study of cytomegalovirus exposure and HLA in healthy donors. PCR employed 60 Vbeta and 13 Jbeta primers. Generated by immunoSEQ multiplex PCR, the TCRdb table keeps only in-frame clones and is missing some. This sample carries more than 95,000 clones, about four fifths of them seen once, and the ten largest clones take approximately 3.8%. The sequenced sample consisted of PBMCs. These receptor sequences come from a woman aged 40 to 50 in good health and CMV-seropositive.

This chain uses TRBV25-1 with TRBJ1-2; a possible D gene is TRBD1 (5 bases). The CDR3 contains 15 residues. V shed 4 bases and J shed 4 bases, with 16 bases lying between them. The germline V gene encodes CDR1 MGHDK and CDR2 SYGVNS. The CDR3 reads CASSARYRGGYGYTF. CDR3 sequence (DNA): TGTGCCAGCAGTGCCCGTTATAGGGGCGGCTATGGCTACACCTTC.

The chain uses TRBV2 and TRBJ2-2, with D perhaps matching TRBD2 (6 bases). Trimming cost V 0 bases and J 1 base, with 9 bases left between them. The CDR3 has 16 amino acids. Germline CDR1 SNHLY, CDR2 FYNNEI. The CDR3 DNA sequence: TGTGCCAGCAGTGAAGCTCGGGGACTGAACACCGGGGAGCTGTTTTTT. Its translation is CASSEARGLNTGELFF. Variable domain in full (rest from reference TRBV2 and TRBJ2-2): EPEVTQTPSHQVTQMGQEVILRCVPISNHLYFYWYRQILGQKVEFLVSFYNNEISEKSEIFDDQFSVERPDGSNFTLKIRSTKLEDSAMYFCASSEARGLNTGELFFGEGSRLTVL.

This rearrangement joins TRBV28 to TRBJ2-5; 7 nucleotides match TRBD1. This CDR3 contains 15 residues. The germline V gene encodes CDR1 MDHEN and CDR2 SYDVKM. V trimming: 1 base; J trimming: 4 bases; junction bases outside the gene matches: 6. The CDR3: CASSLSGRGSETQYF. CDR3 DNA: TGTGCCAGCAGTTTATCCGGCAGGGGGTCAGAGACCCAGTACTTC.

The chain joins TRBV27 to TRBJ2-1; weak D call: TRBD2 (6 bases). Germline V gene lookup returns CDR1 MNHEY and CDR2 SMNVEV (reference sequence). V was cut by 5 bases and J by 5 bases, with 13 bases left in between. The CDR3 consists of 14 residues. In DNA form, the CDR3 reads TGTGCCAGCAGTCACCTGGACTACAACAATGAGCAGTTCTTC. Amino acids: CASSHLDYNNEQFF.

V usage is TRBV14 and J usage is TRBJ1-2, with 8 bases matching TRBD1. The germline V gene encodes CDR1 SGHDN and CDR2 FVKESK. The CDR3 loop spans 15 amino acids. The V segment lost 1 base and the J segment 4 bases; nucleotides outside the gene matches: 5. The CDR3 sequence is CASSQGQGAGYGYTF. In DNA, the CDR3 is TGTGCCAGCAGCCAAGGGCAGGGGGCCGGCTATGGCTACACCTTC.

This chain connects TRBV5-8 to TRBJ1-2, with TRBD1 matching 8 bases. V lost 2 bases and J lost 7; bases outside the gene matches: 4. The CDR3 totals 13 residues. Looked up from germline, CDR1 is SGHTS and CDR2 is YDEGEE. The CDR3 region is CASSFYQGAGYTF. The CDR3 DNA follows: TGTGCCAGCAGCTTTTATCAGGGGGCTGGCTACACCTTC.

This clone was picked up a small number of times. The V gene is TRBV6-5, the J gene TRBJ2-1; the match to TRBD2 covers 7 bases. Germline assignment: CDR1 MNHEY and CDR2 SVGAGI. V lost 5 bases and J lost 16; bases outside the gene matches: 14. This CDR3 region has 13 residues. The DNA of the CDR3 is TGTGCCAGCAGTAGTTCGTTGCGGGAGATCGTTTTCTTC. Amino acid sequence: CASSSSLREIVFF.

The CDR3 nucleotides read TGTGCCAGCAGCGTGAACAGGGGTTTAGGCTACACCTTC. As protein: CASSVNRGLGYTF. J is TRBJ1-2 and V is TRBV28; 7 bases are a match to TRBD1. This CDR3 has 13 amino acids. Germline CDR1 is MDHEN and CDR2 is SYDVKM. V trimming: 6 bases; J trimming: 8 bases; junction bases outside the gene matches: 9.

The chain combines TRBV29-1 with TRBJ2-7; D is undetermined. There are 13 residues in the CDR3. Deletions cut 7 bases from V and 0 bases from J, with 13 bases between. Germline V gene sequence: CDR1 SQVTM, CDR2 ANQGSEA. CDR3 DNA: TGCAGCGCCAGAAAAAGTAACTCCTACGAGCAGTACTTC. The encoded protein is CSARKSNSYEQYF.

This clone appeared a few times. This chain connects TRBV6-5 to TRBJ2-1, with 9 bases aligning to TRBD2. Looked up from germline, CDR1 is MNHEY and CDR2 is SVGAGI. The CDR3 consists of 13 residues. J was trimmed by 6 bases and V by 6 bases; bases with no gene match: 3. CDR3 protein: CASRELAGNEQFF. CDR3 DNA sequence: TGTGCCAGCAGAGAACTAGCGGGCAATGAGCAGTTCTTC.

The CDR3 DNA sequence: TGTGCCAGCAGCCCAGGGGCTGATACGCAGTATTTT. It encodes CASSPGADTQYF. The V call is TRBV7-9, the J call TRBJ2-3; possibly TRBD1 for D (6 bases). The V and J ends lost 5 bases and 6 bases respectively, with 9 bases between them. This CDR3 has 12 residues. Per the germline V gene, CDR1 is SEHNR and CDR2 is FQNEAQ (reference sequence).

The rearrangement joins TRBV19 to TRBJ2-4, with a tentative D call TRBD1 (6 bases). The V gene lost 5 bases and the J gene lost 0 bases, with 17 bases spanning the gap. The V gene's germline CDR1 is LNHDA and CDR2 SQIVND (reference sequence). CDR3 length: 17 residues. CDR3 region: CASSGYLGALAKNIQYF. The CDR3 DNA reads as TGTGCCAGTAGTGGATACTTGGGGGCACTAGCCAAAAACATTCAGTACTTC. Full variable domain (outside the CDR3, taken from reference TRBV19 and TRBJ2-4): DGGITQSPKYLFRKEGQNVTLSCEQNLNHDAMYWYRQDPGQGLRLIYYSQIVNDFQKGDIAEGYSVSREKKESFPLTVTSAQKNPTAFYLCASSGYLGALAKNIQYFGAGTRLSVL.

The chain combines TRBV5-6 with TRBJ1-1; no clear D. This CDR3 region has 13 residues. The ends were cut back, 1 base at V and 4 bases at J, with 8 bases in the middle. Germline V CDR1 and CDR2: SGHDT, YYEEEE. The CDR3 loop is CASSLRGSTEAFF. The CDR3 nucleotides are TGTGCCAGCAGCTTGCGAGGAAGCACTGAAGCTTTCTTT.

J is TRBJ2-1 and V is TRBV19, with TRBD2 identical over 7 bases. Germline V gene data show CDR1 as LNHDA and CDR2 as SQIVND (reference sequence). V was pared by 7 bases and J by 3 bases, with 6 bases of the junction left unmatched. This CDR3 has 14 amino acids. The CDR3 loop reads CASIGGLFYNEQFF. The CDR3 DNA is TGTGCCAGTATTGGGGGACTATTCTACAATGAGCAGTTCTTC.

This chain uses TRBV27 with TRBJ2-2, with 8 bases fitting TRBD1. Germline V gene data show CDR1 as MNHEY and CDR2 as SMNVEV (reference sequence). CDR3 size: 16 residues. With V trimmed by 8 bases and J by 7 bases, 15 bases remained unmatched. CDR3 bases: TGTGCCAGCCTCCAACCGGGACAGGTTCGCGGCGGGGAGCTGTTTTTT. Translating gives CASLQPGQVRGGELFF.

V is TRBV9 and J is TRBJ2-7; 8 positions agree with TRBD2. V was pared by 2 bases and J by 0 bases, with 4 bases of the junction left unmatched. CDR1 is SGDLS, CDR2 YYNGEE, per germline. There are 15 residues in the CDR3. This chain's CDR3 is CASSVVAGGSYEQYF. The CDR3 DNA reads as TGTGCCAGCAGCGTGGTGGCGGGAGGCTCCTACGAGCAGTACTTC.

The CDR3 region has the DNA TGTGCCAGCAGCCTAAATCGCCACGGGGACACCGGGGAGCTGTTTTTT. Its protein product is CASSLNRHGDTGELFF. The genes are TRBV7-3 and TRBJ2-2; weak D call: TRBD2 (5 bases). This CDR3 spans 16 amino acids. Germline V gene data show CDR1 as SGHTA and CDR2 as FQGTGA. V was clipped by 5 bases and J by 3 bases, with 16 bases between them.

The chain is built from TRBV6-4 and TRBJ2-2; 7 bases match TRBD2. Germline V gene data show CDR1 as MRHNA and CDR2 as SNTAGT. V was pared by 0 bases and J by 7 bases, with 8 bases of the junction left unmatched. This CDR3 is 16 amino acids long. The CDR3 loop is CASSDSGGRDIGELFF. As DNA, the CDR3 is TGTGCCAGCAGTGACTCTGGCGGGAGAGACATCGGGGAGCTGTTTTTT.

The chain employs TRBV6-5 and TRBJ1-1; 7 bases fit TRBD1. The ends lost 6 bases at V and 9 bases at J; junction bases unmatched: 7. This CDR3 has 12 amino acids. CDR1 MNHEY and CDR2 SVGAGI come from the germline V gene. The DNA of the CDR3 is TGTGCCAGCAGAAGACAGGGAACAAAAGCTTTCTTT. This encodes CASRRQGTKAFF.

This clone has a handful of counts. The chain links TRBV30 to TRBJ2-1; no reliable D call. Germline CDR1 is GTSNPN and CDR2 is SVGIG (reference sequence). V shed 1 base and J shed 4 bases, with 11 bases lying between them. This CDR3 is 14 amino acids long. The CDR3 DNA is TGTGCCTGGAGTGGTATGACTCATTACAATGAGCAGTTCTTC. Protein sequence: CAWSGMTHYNEQFF.

This clone was seen a handful of times. This chain uses TRBV10-1 with TRBJ2-7; 11 bases match TRBD2. Trimming at V came to 4 bases and at J to 5 bases, leaving 10 bases not matched to a gene. The germline CDR1 and CDR2 sequences are WNHNN and SYGVQD (reference sequence). There are 16 residues in the CDR3. The chain's CDR3 is CASSGPLLAGVDEQYF. CDR3 sequence (DNA): TGCGCCAGCAGTGGCCCCCTACTAGCGGGAGTAGACGAGCAGTACTTC.

The V and J genes are TRBV7-2 and TRBJ2-5; 10 bases match TRBD2. From germline, CDR1 is SGHTA and CDR2 FQGNSA. The CDR3 is 17 amino acids. V shed 5 bases, J shed 4 bases, and the junction held 13 bases outside the gene matches. As DNA, the CDR3 is TGTGCCAGCAGCACATCAGGTGTCCTAGCGGGAGTAGAGACCCAGTACTTC. This translates into CASSTSGVLAGVETQYF.

The chain combines TRBV5-1 with TRBJ1-2; D uncertain. Trimming left V 0 bases short and J 0 bases short, with 15 bases between. CDR3 size: 17 residues. Germline V gene sequence: CDR1 SGHRS, CDR2 YFSETQ. In DNA, the CDR3 is TGCGCCAGCAGCTTGGTATTAGGAGGCAGTGCTAACTATGGCTACACCTTC. It encodes CASSLVLGGSANYGYTF.

A few counts support this clone. The chain couples TRBV7-8 to TRBJ2-1; D is undetermined. The V gene's germline CDR1 is SGHVS and CDR2 FQNEAQ. V lost 5 bases, J lost 6 bases, and 8 bases lay in between. The CDR3 totals 12 residues. The DNA of the CDR3 is TGTGCCAGCAGCCAACCGGGCAATGAGCAGTTCTTC. Protein sequence: CASSQPGNEQFF.

DNA of the CDR3: TGTGCCTGGAGAGTGAGACAGGGACAGGGGTTTAATGGCTACACCTTC. It yields the protein CAWRVRQGQGFNGYTF. This rearrangement joins TRBV30 to TRBJ1-2; TRBD1 agrees at 10 bases. V lost 3 bases to trimming and J lost 6 bases; unmatched junction nucleotides: 13. The CDR3 length is 16 residues. CDR1 and CDR2 (germline): GTSNPN, SVGIG (reference sequence). Filled out from reference TRBV30 and TRBJ1-2, the complete variable domain reads SQTIHQWPATLVQPVGSPLSLECTVEGTSNPNLYWYRQAAGRGLQLLFYSVGIGQISSEVPQNLSASRPQDRQFILSSKKLLLSDSGFYLCAWRVRQGQGFNGYTFGSGTRLTVV.

The chain employs TRBV10-1 and TRBJ1-5; no reliable D call. Trimming removed 2 bases at V and 0 bases at J, with 8 bases between. Germline V lookup: CDR1 WNHNN, CDR2 SYGVQD (reference sequence). The CDR3 runs 15 residues. The CDR3 nucleotides read TGCGCCAGCAGTGAGAACAGATATAGCAATCAGCCCCAGCATTTT. Its translation: CASSENRYSNQPQHF.

This clone occurred a few times. The chain links TRBV25-1 to TRBJ1-1; D is perhaps TRBD1 (6 bases). The CDR3 is 15 residues long. With 1 base removed from V and 1 base from J, the gap between germline ends came to 10 bases. Germline CDR1 and CDR2: MGHDK and SYGVNS. This CDR3 is CASSEWRGGNTEAFF. In DNA form, the CDR3 reads TGTGCCAGCAGTGAATGGAGGGGGGGGAACACTGAAGCTTTCTTT.

The table lists this clone with a count of one. This chain uses TRBV5-6 with TRBJ2-3; D is ambiguous. V was pared by 2 bases and J by 0 bases, with 13 bases between. The CDR3 length is 16 residues. In germline, CDR1 is SGHDT, CDR2 YYEEEE. The DNA for the CDR3 is TGTGCCAGCAGCTTTGAGAGGTTAGGTAGCACAGATACGCAGTATTTT. Encoded protein: CASSFERLGSTDTQYF.

The chain combines TRBV10-2 with TRBJ1-3; 8 bases line up with TRBD1. The germline gives CDR1 WSHSY, CDR2 SAAADI. CDR3 length equals 14 residues. The ends lost 5 bases at V and 3 bases at J; junction bases unmatched: 3. The CDR3 DNA reads TGCGCCAGCAGTCAAGGACAGGGTGGAAACACCATATATTTT. It translates to CASSQGQGGNTIYF.

CDR3 DNA sequence: TGTGCCAGCAGCCCCTCAGGACTAGCGGGAGGATTAACAGATACGCAGTATTTT. Its translation is CASSPSGLAGGLTDTQYF. The chain uses TRBV5-6 and TRBJ2-3, with TRBD2 matching over 14 bases. Germline CDR1 SGHDT, CDR2 YYEEEE. CDR3 length equals 18 residues. Trimming cost V 4 bases and J 3 bases; bases outside gene matches: 10.